The 28 T cell receptor beta chains below all came from one sample that was sequenced in a study of T cells in Graves' hyperthyroidism and ophthalmopathy. Researchers took RNA transcripts and amplified the TCR beta CDR3 regions from them. HTBI primers drove first-round RT-PCR of the TCR CDR3. TCRdb used MiXCR to reprocess the multiplex PCR reads, holding one entry per CDR3 protein. The data show about 420,000 distinct CDR3 sequences, 15% to 17% seen once. The sequenced material came from blood. All receptors come from a woman between 18 and 29 years old with Graves' hyperthyroidism.

This clonotype has ten or more counts. This sequence joins TRBV6-2 or TRBV6-3 and TRBJ1-1; D is unresolved. Per germline, CDR1 MNHEY and CDR2 SVGEGT. Between the trimmed V and J ends, which lost 0 bases and 4 bases, there was a span of 9 bases. The CDR3 loop spans 14 amino acids. Here the CDR3 DNA reads TGTGCCAGCAGTTACTCGACCGGGTCCACTGAAGCTTTCTTT. Encoded protein: CASSYSTGSTEAFF.

The chain uses TRBV20-1 and TRBJ2-5; the match to TRBD1 covers 8 bases. Germline lookup yields CDR1 DFQATT and CDR2 SNEGSKA (reference sequence). CDR3 length: 15 residues. Trimming cost V 6 bases and J 2 bases; bases outside gene matches: 11. The CDR3 region is CSAATRGRLQETQYF. Written as DNA, the CDR3 is TGCAGTGCAGCAACCAGGGGGCGCCTGCAAGAGACCCAGTACTTC.

There are a few counts of this clonotype. An end of the junction does not agree with germline; a read error may underlie this. J is TRBJ1-5 and V is TRBV24-1; 9 bases fit TRBD1. This CDR3 comprises 16 residues. Germline CDR1 reads KGHDR; CDR2 reads SFDVKD. The CDR3 bases are TGTGCCACCAGTGACCAACAGGGGGCCGGCAATCGGCCCCAGCATTTT. It specifies CATSDQQGAGNRPQHF.

The chain is built from TRBV2 and TRBJ2-3, with 8 bases lining up with TRBD1. V lost 7 bases, J lost 1 base, and 16 bases stayed unmatched. Germline V gene sequence: CDR1 SNHLY, CDR2 FYNNEI. CDR3 length: 18 residues. The CDR3 DNA is TGTGCCAGCAACCCGAGGACGCTTCCGGGACAGGGCACAGATACGCAGTATTTT. Amino acids: CASNPRTLPGQGTDTQYF.

The genes are TRBV4-1 and TRBJ1-1; D is unresolved. Germline V gene lookup returns CDR1 MGHRA and CDR2 YSYEKL. This CDR3 spans 14 amino acids. Trimming took 3 bases from V and 6 from J, leaving 14 bases between them. Here the CDR3 DNA reads TGCGCCAGCAGCCAGGTTTCCACGTTCGCTGAAGCTTTCTTT. Protein: CASSQVSTFAEAFF.

This clonotype showed up just a few times. It is likely a read error, because the conserved phenylalanine at the end of the CDR3 is missing. This chain links TRBV6-1 with TRBJ1-2; no clear D. Germline V gene lookup returns CDR1 MNHNS and CDR2 SASEGT. Trimming removed 6 bases from V and 7 bases from J, with 12 bases in between. This CDR3 comprises 12 residues. CDR3 protein: CASRNTGSGYTS. The CDR3 DNA is TGTGCCAGCAGAAACACCGGGAGTGGCTACACCTCC.

The rearrangement joins TRBV5-1 to TRBJ2-7; 7 positions agree with TRBD2. The CDR3 contains 17 residues. V lost 4 bases to trimming and J lost 1 base; unmatched junction nucleotides: 14. The germline V gene has CDR1 SGHRS and CDR2 YFSETQ. DNA of the CDR3: TGCGCCAGCAGCGCCGGACTAGACGCGGGTTGGTCCTACGAGCAGTACTTC. As protein: CASSAGLDAGWSYEQYF.

This clonotype has ten or more counts. J is TRBJ1-6 and V is TRBV27; D is undetermined. The CDR3 extends over 16 amino acids. The V end lost 5 bases, the J end lost 8 bases, and 19 bases lay between the germline ends. CDR1 is MNHEY and CDR2 is SMNVEV in the germline V gene (reference sequence). The CDR3 sequence: CASSEISRPVDSPLHF. CDR3 sequence (DNA): TGTGCCAGCAGTGAAATCTCGAGGCCAGTGGATTCACCCCTCCACTTT.

This clonotype was observed at least ten times. The V and J genes are TRBV2 and TRBJ1-1; the D is unclear. Trimming pared 6 bases from V and 8 bases from J, leaving 10 bases between. The CDR3 length is 11 residues. The germline V gene encodes CDR1 SNHLY and CDR2 FYNNEI. This CDR3 is CASRLHGEAFF. The CDR3 DNA follows: TGTGCCAGCAGATTACATGGAGAAGCTTTCTTT.

CDR3 region: CASSEGAARGPDTQYF. The CDR3 DNA follows: TGTGCCAGCAGTGAAGGAGCGGCTAGGGGTCCAGATACGCAGTATTTT. The genes are TRBV6-1 and TRBJ2-3; the D gene could be TRBD1 or TRBD2 (5 bases each). The CDR3 runs to 16 residues. The germline V gene has CDR1 MNHNS and CDR2 SASEGT. Trimming removed 1 base at V and 4 bases at J, with 15 bases between.

Regarding this clonotype: This may stem from a read error, because a much larger clone lies one nucleotide away. The V gene is TRBV28, the J gene TRBJ1-1, with D possibly matching TRBD1 (5 bases). Germline CDR1 reads MDHEN; CDR2 reads SYDVKM. The CDR3 is 14 residues long. Trimming shortened V by 8 bases and J by 0 bases, and 13 bases separated the two germline ends. CDR3 in amino acids: CASGTGRLNTEAFF. The CDR3 DNA sequence: TGTGCCAGCGGGACGGGACGTCTGAACACTGAAGCTTTCTTT.

In this sample, this clonotype turned up many times. As DNA, the CDR3 is TGCGCCAGCAGCTTCTCTGACGGGACTAGTTATTCCTACAATGAGCAGTTCTTC. Encoded protein: CASSFSDGTSYSYNEQFF. V and J are TRBV5-1 and TRBJ2-1; 8 bases match TRBD2. This CDR3 contains 18 residues. Germline trimming cut 2 bases from V and 1 base from J; bases unmatched to any gene: 11. Germline V gene data show CDR1 as SGHRS and CDR2 as YFSETQ.

This clonotype has ten or more counts. The chain recombines TRBV29-1 with TRBJ1-2; 8 nucleotides align to TRBD1. J gave up 4 bases and V 5 bases, and 9 bases lay outside the gene matches. Per germline, CDR1 SQVTM and CDR2 ANQGSEA. This CDR3 contains 14 residues. The CDR3 sequence is CSVYRTGQGYGYTF. The CDR3 coding sequence is TGCAGCGTTTACCGGACAGGGCAAGGCTATGGCTACACCTTC.

This clonotype was seen ten or more times. A junction boundary mismatches the germline segment, possibly from a read error. This sequence joins TRBV2 and TRBJ1-2; 8 bases are a match to TRBD1. This CDR3 has 14 residues. CDR1 and CDR2 from the germline V gene are SNHLY and FYNNEI. The CDR3 region is CASSEGRDRQGYTF. In DNA, the CDR3 is TGTGCCAGCAGCGAAGGAAGGGACAGGCAGGGCTACACCTTC.

This clonotype has at least ten counts. The rearrangement joins TRBV5-1 to TRBJ1-5, with D hard to call. This CDR3 region has 13 residues. Germline V gene lookup returns CDR1 SGHRS and CDR2 YFSETQ. Trimming stripped 0 bases from V and 5 bases from J, with 6 bases between. The CDR3 region is CASSLAGHQPQHF. The CDR3 DNA follows: TGCGCCAGCAGCTTGGCCGGTCATCAGCCCCAGCATTTT.

Ten or more counts support this clonotype. The chain links TRBV6-2 or TRBV6-3 to TRBJ2-7, with 7 bases that match TRBD2. V shed 6 bases and J 3 bases; nucleotides not matched to a gene: 11. CDR3 size: 15 residues. From germline, CDR1 is MNHEY and CDR2 SVGEGT. The chain's CDR3 is CASSPQAGRGYEQYF. The CDR3 nucleotides read TGTGCCAGCAGCCCCCAAGCGGGGAGGGGCTACGAGCAGTACTTC.

A note on this clonotype: One end of the junction fails to match germline, which may point to a read error. The V call is TRBV19, the J call TRBJ2-2, with TRBD2 matching over 7 bases. CDR3 length: 16 amino acids. In germline, CDR1 is LNHDA, CDR2 SQIVND (reference sequence). CDR3 DNA: TGTGCCAGTCGTATCCAGCGGGGTGGGTTGGTCGGGGAGCTGTTTTTT. Its protein product is CASRIQRGGLVGELFF.

The table lists this clonotype with many counts. V is TRBV20-1 and J is TRBJ2-7, with 7 bases aligning to TRBD2. This CDR3 has 16 amino acids. J lost 3 bases, V lost 3 bases, and 14 bases had no gene match. The germline V gene has CDR1 DFQATT and CDR2 SNEGSKA (reference sequence). The CDR3 sequence: CSASRRGGGPRYEQYF. The DNA of the CDR3 is TGCAGTGCTAGTCGTCGGGGCGGGGGACCGCGCTACGAGCAGTACTTC.

The chain uses TRBV29-1 and TRBJ2-7, with TRBD1 as a possible D gene (6 bases). The germline V gene encodes CDR1 SQVTM and CDR2 ANQGSEA. This CDR3 spans 14 amino acids. Trimming took 4 bases from V and 3 from J, leaving 16 bases between them. The CDR3 coding sequence is TGCAGCGTTGGCCGAAAGGACAGAAGCTACGAGCAGTACTTC. This sequence encodes CSVGRKDRSYEQYF.

In this sample, this clonotype turned up a few times. The rearrangement joins TRBV2 to TRBJ1-6; maybe TRBD1 (5 bases). The CDR3 contains 13 residues. From germline, CDR1 is SNHLY and CDR2 FYNNEI. Trimming left V 8 bases short and J 7 bases short, with 12 bases between. CDR3 coding DNA: TGTGCCAGCTGGTCAGGGACCAATTCACCCCTCCACTTT. Translation gives CASWSGTNSPLHF.

This clonotype occurred many times. The genes are TRBV18 and TRBJ2-5; D is uncertain. The germline gives CDR1 KGHSH, CDR2 LQKENI. V dropped 2 bases and J dropped 1 base, with 11 bases sitting between them. The length of the CDR3 is 15 residues. CDR3 loop: CASSPTAVSQETQYF. The CDR3 region has the DNA TGTGCCAGCTCACCAACCGCGGTCAGCCAAGAGACCCAGTACTTC.

At least ten counts were recorded for this clonotype. V and J are TRBV7-2 and TRBJ2-7, with no clear D. The germline V gene encodes CDR1 SGHTA and CDR2 FQGNSA. The germline V and J ends were trimmed by 3 bases and 2 bases, with 11 bases remaining between them. This CDR3 has 14 residues. The CDR3, as DNA: TGTGCCAGCAGCTTTAGACCCCGGACCTACGAGCAGTACTTC. This gives the protein CASSFRPRTYEQYF.

This clonotype has at least ten counts. The chain carries TRBV10-1 and TRBJ2-5; 12 bases line up with TRBD1. The CDR3 is made up of 17 amino acids. The V gene's germline CDR1 is WNHNN and CDR2 SYGVQD (reference sequence). V trimming: 4 bases; J trimming: 3 bases; junction bases outside the gene matches: 9. CDR3 protein: CASSGGPGTGGEETQYF. The CDR3 coding sequence is TGCGCCAGCAGTGGGGGCCCCGGGACAGGGGGCGAAGAGACCCAGTACTTC.

This clonotype has more than one count but fewer than ten. This sequence joins TRBV7-8 and TRBJ2-7; no clear D. This CDR3 is 14 amino acids long. The V end was cut by 5 bases, the J end by 7 bases, with 18 bases between. The V gene's germline CDR1 is SGHVS and CDR2 FQNEAQ. CDR3 sequence: CASSLRDLGWEQYF. In nucleotides, the CDR3 is TGTGCCAGCAGCCTACGAGACTTGGGGTGGGAGCAGTACTTC.

The sample holds many counts of this clonotype. The rearrangement uses TRBV2 and TRBJ1-1; 7 nucleotides align to TRBD1. Per the germline V gene, CDR1 is SNHLY and CDR2 is FYNNEI. The CDR3 loop spans 16 amino acids. V shed 0 bases, J shed 1 base, and the junction held 5 bases outside the gene matches. The CDR3 nucleotides read TGTGCCAGCAGTGAAGCGTACAGGGGACGGAACACTGAAGCTTTCTTT. The encoded protein is CASSEAYRGRNTEAFF.

This clonotype occurred a few times. J is TRBJ1-6 and V is TRBV5-1; no firm D call. CDR3 length equals 15 residues. Trimming shortened V by 4 bases and J by 7 bases, and 15 bases separated the two germline ends. Germline lookup yields CDR1 SGHRS and CDR2 YFSETQ. CDR3 residues: CASSPLQISNSPLHF. The DNA of the CDR3 is TGCGCCAGCAGCCCCCTGCAGATTTCAAATTCACCCCTCCACTTT.

Worth noting for this clonotype: A read error is possible here, since a much larger clone lies one base away. Without the conserved terminal phenylalanine or tryptophan, this CDR3 likely stems from a read error. The chain links TRBV10-3 to TRBJ1-1, with 9 bases identical to TRBD1. Germline lookup yields CDR1 ENHRY and CDR2 SYGVKD. After removal of 8 bases from V and 2 bases from J, the junction contained 3 bases not matched to a gene. The CDR3 extends over 13 amino acids. The CDR3 is CAIGDRENTEAFL. The DNA for the CDR3 is TGTGCCATCGGGGACAGGGAAAACACTGAAGCTTTCCTT.

The chain combines TRBV27 with TRBJ2-7; D remains ambiguous. Germline-derived CDR1 and CDR2 are MNHEY and SMNVEV (reference sequence). Trimming stripped 6 bases from V and 1 base from J, with 10 bases between. The CDR3 is made up of 13 amino acids. Here the CDR3 DNA reads TGTGCCAGCAGCAATCGAGCATCCTACGAGCAGTACTTC. Translating it yields CASSNRASYEQYF.